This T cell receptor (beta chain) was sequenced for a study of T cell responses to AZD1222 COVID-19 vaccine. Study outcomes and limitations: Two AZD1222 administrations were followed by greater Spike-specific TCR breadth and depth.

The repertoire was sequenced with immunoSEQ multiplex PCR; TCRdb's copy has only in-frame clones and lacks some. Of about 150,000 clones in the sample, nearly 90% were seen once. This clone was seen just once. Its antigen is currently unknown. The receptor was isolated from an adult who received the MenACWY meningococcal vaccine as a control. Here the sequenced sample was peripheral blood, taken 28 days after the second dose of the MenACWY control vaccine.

CDR3 protein: CASSIGQKGYTF. The CDR3 bases are TGTGCCAGTAGTATTGGCCAAAAGGGCTACACCTTC. The V gene is TRBV19, the J gene TRBJ1-2, with D unclear. The V and J ends lost 3 bases and 8 bases respectively, with 10 bases between them. The CDR3 spans 12 residues. CDR1 is LNHDA and CDR2 is SQIVND in the germline V gene (reference sequence). Supplemented by reference TRBV19 and TRBJ1-2, the full variable domain reads DGGITQSPKYLFRKEGQNVTLSCEQNLNHDAMYWYRQDPGQGLRLIYYSQIVNDFQKGDIAEGYSVSREKKESFPLTVTSAQKNPTAFYLCASSIGQKGYTFGSGTRLTVV.